A single sample is the source of the 32 T cell receptor beta chains below, sequenced in a study of human versus mouse CDR3 diversity and MHC coevolution. The table came from immunoSEQ multiplex PCR; TCRdb's copy has only in-frame clones and leaves some out. The data contain more than 60,000 clones, roughly 92% of them seen just once; the ten biggest clones take up about 0.14%. Specimen: naive CD4+ T cells from blood. The subset is: CD45RO-negative CD62L-positive naive CD4 T cells. The receptors derive from a person aged 25 to 69 in good health.

Only one count was recorded for this clone. The chain couples TRBV30 to TRBJ1-4; D is ambiguous. V gave up 2 bases and J gave up 6 bases, with 7 bases separating them. This CDR3 has 12 amino acids. Germline lookup yields CDR1 GTSNPN and CDR2 SVGIG (reference sequence). The DNA for the CDR3 is TGTGCCTGGAGTAGAGCCCATGAAAAACTGTTTTTT. Amino acids: CAWSRAHEKLFF. Full variable domain (outside the CDR3, taken from reference TRBV30 and TRBJ1-4): SQTIHQWPATLVQPVGSPLSLECTVEGTSNPNLYWYRQAAGRGLQLLFYSVGIGQISSEVPQNLSASRPQDRQFILSSKKLLLSDSGFYLCAWSRAHEKLFFGSGTQLSVL.

The chain has TRBV5-1 and TRBJ2-5; 12 nucleotides line up with TRBD2. TRBJ2-7 explains the end of the DNA better; the J call may be wrong. Germline CDR1 is SGHRS and CDR2 is YFSETQ. The CDR3 spans 14 residues. In nucleotides, the CDR3 is TGCGCCAGCGGGACTAGCGGGTACTCCTACGAGCAGTACTTC. The encoded protein is CASGTSGYSYEQYF.

V and J are TRBV9 and TRBJ1-1, with unresolved D. Trimming stripped 0 bases from V and 7 bases from J, with 10 bases between. This CDR3 has 13 residues. CDR1 and CDR2 from the germline V gene are SGDLS and YYNGEE. CDR3 DNA: TGTGCCAGCAGCGTAGAAGCAGGTGGTGAAGCTTTCTTT. As protein: CASSVEAGGEAFF.

The chain links TRBV6-4 to TRBJ2-1; TRBD2 matches at 14 bases. Trimming cost V 2 bases and J 5 bases; bases outside gene matches: 2. Germline V gene sequence: CDR1 MRHNA, CDR2 SNTAGT. CDR3 size: 16 residues. The CDR3 DNA is TGTGCCAGCAGTGACATGACTAGCGGGGGGGACAATGAGCAGTTCTTC. Encoded protein: CASSDMTSGGDNEQFF.

The chain uses TRBV6-5 and TRBJ1-2; D not resolved. Trimming took off 8 bases at V and 7 bases at J, with 11 bases between the two ends. The CDR3 contains 11 residues. Germline V gives CDR1 MNHEY, CDR2 SVGAGI. The CDR3 sequence: CASSTFGGYTF. CDR3 DNA sequence: TGTGCCAGCTCCACGTTCGGTGGCTACACCTTC.

V gene TRBV19 combines with J gene TRBJ2-1, with D possibly being TRBD2 (5 bases). The CDR3 sequence is 14 residues long. V lost 8 bases and J 5 bases, leaving 16 bases between the germline ends. From germline, CDR1 is LNHDA and CDR2 SQIVND (reference sequence). CDR3 sequence: CASRYREADNEQFF. The CDR3 nucleotides are TGTGCCAGTCGTTACCGGGAAGCGGACAATGAGCAGTTCTTC.

The J gene is TRBJ2-5, the V gene TRBV6-5, with TRBD2 matching 10 bases. TRBJ2-7 explains the end of the DNA better; the J call may be wrong. This CDR3 has 15 residues. Germline V gene data show CDR1 as MNHEY and CDR2 as SVGAGI. CDR3 sequence reads: CASSYASGSPYEQYF. DNA for the CDR3: TGTGCCAGCAGTTACGCTAGCGGGAGTCCCTACGAGCAGTACTTC.

This sequence joins TRBV7-2 and TRBJ2-7; 9 nucleotides match TRBD2. The CDR3 is made up of 15 amino acids. Germline CDR1 and CDR2: SGHTA and FQGNSA. V shed 1 base, J shed 4 bases, and the junction held 5 bases outside the gene matches. The CDR3 nucleotides are TGTGCCAGCAGCTTAGGACTAGCGGTGAATTACGAGCAGTACTTC. The encoded protein is CASSLGLAVNYEQYF.

J is TRBJ2-7 and V is TRBV2; D is perhaps TRBD1 (6 bases). Germline V CDR1 and CDR2: SNHLY, FYNNEI. The CDR3 is 13 residues long. The V end was cut by 6 bases, the J end by 2 bases, with 11 bases between. CDR3 in amino acids: CASSRTGTYEQYF. Here the CDR3 DNA reads TGTGCCAGCAGCAGAACAGGGACCTACGAGCAGTACTTC.

This clone is a singleton in its sample. The J gene is TRBJ2-1, the V gene TRBV6-6, with TRBD1 matching 7 bases. The CDR3 has 14 residues. Germline CDR1 reads MNHNY; CDR2 reads SVGAGI (reference sequence). Trimming cost V 6 bases and J 4 bases; bases outside gene matches: 6. The DNA of the CDR3 is TGTGCCAGCAGAGACTGGGACAGTTACAATGAGCAGTTCTTC. Translating gives CASRDWDSYNEQFF.

The CDR3 reads CASSRGGGYGYTF. CDR3 DNA: TGTGCCAGTAGTCGGGGAGGGGGCTATGGCTACACCTTC. The chain combines TRBV19 with TRBJ1-2; D may be TRBD1 (6 bases). Trimming took 5 bases from V and 4 from J, leaving 11 bases between them. This CDR3 region has 13 residues. Germline V gene sequence: CDR1 LNHDA, CDR2 SQIVND (reference sequence).

The chain couples TRBV27 to TRBJ1-1, with D unclear. V was clipped by 6 bases and J by 3 bases, with 11 bases between them. Germline V gene sequence: CDR1 MNHEY, CDR2 SMNVEV (reference sequence). CDR3 length equals 13 residues. The CDR3 loop is CASSPGGYTEAFF. CDR3 nucleotides: TGTGCCAGCAGCCCCGGCGGGTACACTGAAGCTTTCTTT.

The V call is TRBV6-6, the J call TRBJ1-1, with D possibly being TRBD1 (6 bases). CDR1 MNHNY and CDR2 SVGAGI come from the germline V gene (reference sequence). The CDR3 is made up of 15 amino acids. Trimming cost V 7 bases and J 0 bases, with 15 bases left between them. CDR3 loop: CASKKTGPLNTEAFF. The CDR3 DNA sequence: TGTGCCAGCAAGAAGACAGGACCCTTGAACACTGAAGCTTTCTTT.

The chain links TRBV5-1 to TRBJ1-1; 7 positions match TRBD1. V gave up 0 bases and J gave up 0 bases; unmatched junction bases: 5. The length of the CDR3 is 16 residues. From germline, CDR1 is SGHRS and CDR2 YFSETQ. The CDR3 DNA is TGCGCCAGCAGCTTGGCCGGACAGGAGTTGAACACTGAAGCTTTCTTT. It yields the protein CASSLAGQELNTEAFF.

The chain employs TRBV10-1 and TRBJ2-1, with TRBD1 matching over 12 bases. The CDR3 has 18 residues. V was pared by 5 bases and J by 6 bases, with 14 bases of the junction left unmatched. CDR1 is WNHNN, CDR2 SYGVQD, per germline (reference sequence). CDR3 sequence reads: CASSTGTGGETWTNEQFF. CDR3 nucleotide sequence: TGCGCCAGCAGTACCGGGACAGGGGGCGAAACTTGGACCAATGAGCAGTTCTTC.

The V gene is TRBV30, the J gene TRBJ2-7, with 8 positions matching TRBD1. There are 13 residues in the CDR3. Germline CDR1 and CDR2: GTSNPN and SVGIG (reference sequence). V gave up 1 base and J gave up 3 bases; unmatched junction bases: 2. As DNA, the CDR3 is TGTGCCTGGAGTGGGGACAGGTACTACGAGCAGTACTTC. This sequence encodes CAWSGDRYYEQYF.

There are a few counts of this clone. The chain links TRBV10-3 to TRBJ2-7; 10 bases agree with TRBD1. The CDR3 has 16 amino acids. The junction had 6 bases not matched to a gene; V was cut back by 0 bases and J by 4 bases. CDR1 and CDR2 (germline): ENHRY, SYGVKD. CDR3 sequence: CAISESDRGRRYEQYF. The CDR3 region has the DNA TGTGCCATCAGTGAGTCAGACAGGGGGCGCAGATACGAGCAGTACTTC.

The V gene is TRBV29-1, the J gene TRBJ1-4; weak D call: TRBD1 (5 bases). This CDR3 has 14 residues. The germline CDR1 and CDR2 sequences are SQVTM and ANQGSEA. Trimming took off 4 bases at V and 5 bases at J, with 14 bases between the two ends. DNA for the CDR3: TGCAGCGTTGGTGGGGGGATAGCCAATGAAAAACTGTTTTTT. This codes for CSVGGGIANEKLFF. The full variable domain, with the rest looked up from reference TRBV29-1 and TRBJ1-4, is SAVISQKPSRDICQRGTSLTIQCQVDSQVTMMFWYRQQPGQSLTLIATANQGSEATYESGFVIDKFPISRPNLTFSTLTVSNMSPEDSSIYLCSVGGGIANEKLFFGSGTQLSVL.

The rearrangement uses TRBV18 and TRBJ1-4, with 8 bases that match TRBD1. V was clipped by 4 bases and J by 6 bases; unmatched bases: 4. The CDR3 is 14 residues long. Per the germline V gene, CDR1 is KGHSH and CDR2 is LQKENI. CDR3 coding DNA: TGTGCCAGCTCACGCGGGACAGGCCATGAAAAACTGTTTTTT. Protein sequence: CASSRGTGHEKLFF.

The rearrangement links TRBV5-8 to TRBJ1-1, with D perhaps matching TRBD1 (6 bases). The germline gives CDR1 SGHTS, CDR2 YDEGEE. The CDR3 spans 15 residues. V was clipped by 4 bases and J by 11 bases, with 24 bases between them. CDR3 residues: CASSPVWTEVSGAFF. The CDR3 nucleotides read TGTGCCAGCAGCCCCGTATGGACAGAAGTCTCAGGGGCTTTCTTT.

This chain links TRBV6-5 with TRBJ1-1; D is uncertain. The CDR3 consists of 13 residues. V lost 8 bases and J lost 1, with 11 bases in between. The germline gives CDR1 MNHEY, CDR2 SVGAGI. CDR3 coding DNA: TGTGCCAGCCGTGACGCAGGGAACACTGAAGCTTTCTTT. Translation: CASRDAGNTEAFF.

The DNA for the CDR3 is TGTGCCAGCAGCACGAGGACAGGGGGCCTCCTCTATGGCTACACCTTC. It translates to CASSTRTGGLLYGYTF. The V call is TRBV7-8, the J call TRBJ1-2, with 11 bases that match TRBD1. This CDR3 region has 16 residues. Unmatched junction bases numbered 9, after V lost 5 bases and J lost 4 bases. The germline gives CDR1 SGHVS, CDR2 FQNEAQ.

The J gene is TRBJ2-3, the V gene TRBV6-1; D is unresolved. The CDR3 runs to 18 residues. Germline V gene data show CDR1 as MNHNS and CDR2 as SASEGT. The germline V and J ends were trimmed by 3 bases and 0 bases, with 19 bases remaining between them. The CDR3 reads CASSDEPTLTTSTDTQYF. The CDR3 nucleotides are TGTGCCAGCAGTGACGAACCGACACTTACCACTAGCACAGATACGCAGTATTTT.

The V gene is TRBV6-6, the J gene TRBJ2-7; TRBD2 is a possible D gene (6 bases). Per the germline V gene, CDR1 is MNHNY and CDR2 is SVGAGI (reference sequence). V lost 2 bases to trimming and J lost 3 bases, with 11 bases between them. The CDR3 consists of 14 residues. The CDR3 sequence is CASSYGGAVYEQYF. As DNA, the CDR3 is TGTGCCAGCAGTTACGGCGGGGCGGTCTACGAGCAGTACTTC.

This clone occurred once. The chain has TRBV18 and TRBJ1-4, with D uncertain. The CDR3 contains 14 residues. V lost 0 bases and J lost 8, with 10 bases in between. The germline gives CDR1 KGHSH, CDR2 LQKENI. The DNA of the CDR3 is TGTGCCAGCTCACCACCGACACAGAACGAAAAACTGTTTTTT. Encoded protein: CASSPPTQNEKLFF.

This sequence joins TRBV5-1 and TRBJ2-7; D is perhaps TRBD1 (6 bases). Germline V lookup: CDR1 SGHRS, CDR2 YFSETQ. Between the trimmed V and J ends, which lost 0 bases and 4 bases, there was a span of 11 bases. This CDR3 has 14 amino acids. CDR3 region: CASSLGAGAYEQYF. The DNA for the CDR3 is TGCGCCAGCAGCTTGGGGGCAGGGGCTTACGAGCAGTACTTC.

The chain uses TRBV30 and TRBJ2-1, with D possibly TRBD2 on 6 matching bases. CDR3 size: 13 residues. CDR1 and CDR2 (germline): GTSNPN, SVGIG (reference sequence). Trimming took off 3 bases at V and 7 bases at J, with 13 bases between the two ends. CDR3 protein: CAWSTGVVNEQFF. Written as DNA, the CDR3 is TGTGCCTGGAGCACGGGGGTGGTAAATGAGCAGTTCTTC. Drawing the rest from reference TRBV30 and TRBJ2-1, the complete variable domain is SQTIHQWPATLVQPVGSPLSLECTVEGTSNPNLYWYRQAAGRGLQLLFYSVGIGQISSEVPQNLSASRPQDRQFILSSKKLLLSDSGFYLCAWSTGVVNEQFFGPGTRLTVL.

The chain is built from TRBV15 and TRBJ2-7, with 7 bases matching TRBD2. Germline-derived CDR1 and CDR2 are LNHNV and YYDKDF (reference sequence). J was trimmed by 6 bases and V by 1 base; bases with no gene match: 12. CDR3 length: 16 amino acids. In nucleotides, the CDR3 is TGTGCCACCAGCAGAGTAGTGGGGCTAGCGGCTACCGAGCAGTACTTC. This codes for CATSRVVGLAATEQYF.

This rearrangement joins TRBV12-5 to TRBJ1-2; TRBD1 matches at 10 bases. Germline trimming cut 1 base from V and 4 bases from J; bases unmatched to any gene: 3. CDR3 length: 15 residues. CDR1 is LGHNT and CDR2 is FRNRAP in the germline V gene. The CDR3 DNA reads TGTGCTAGTGGTTTGGGACAGGGGGCACTCTATGGCTACACCTTC. Its translation is CASGLGQGALYGYTF.

This chain connects TRBV2 to TRBJ2-5; TRBD2 matches at 7 bases. Trimming cost V 0 bases and J 2 bases; bases outside gene matches: 3. The CDR3 is made up of 15 amino acids. CDR1 is SNHLY, CDR2 FYNNEI, per germline. CDR3 protein: CASSEAPGLQETQYF. The CDR3 region has the DNA TGTGCCAGCAGTGAAGCCCCGGGACTACAAGAGACCCAGTACTTC.

This clone has a single count. The V gene is TRBV19, the J gene TRBJ2-5; TRBD2 matches 14 bases. Germline V gene data show CDR1 as LNHDA and CDR2 as SQIVND (reference sequence). V trimming: 5 bases; J trimming: 4 bases; junction bases outside the gene matches: 3. The CDR3 is 15 amino acids. The DNA of the CDR3 is TGTGCCAGTAGTTTCGGACTAGCGGGAGGAGAGACCCAGTACTTC. Its translation: CASSFGLAGGETQYF.

The V gene is TRBV6-5, the J gene TRBJ2-2; 7 bases align to TRBD1. The CDR3 spans 15 residues. V lost 5 bases, J lost 6 bases, and 9 bases stayed unmatched. Germline V gene sequence: CDR1 MNHEY, CDR2 SVGAGI. CDR3 amino acids: CASSATGTVAGELFF. The CDR3 DNA is TGTGCCAGCAGTGCAACCGGGACAGTGGCCGGGGAGCTGTTTTTT.